The 2 T cell receptor beta chains presented below share a single source sample, sequenced in a study of spatial heterogeneity in lung cancer. Time point: sample taken at primary tumor resection. Frozen PBMC, nontumor lung or tumor provided whole RNA, which was sequenced unsorted. TCRdb re-analysed the 5' RACE reads in MiXCR, keeping a single row per CDR3 protein. The sample lists some 50,000 distinct CDR3 sequences, less than 8.5% occurring once. The sample in question was PBMCs, obtained at surgery. These receptors originate from a female donor with early-stage non-small cell lung cancer.

This clonotype was detected only a few times. V and J are TRBV2 and TRBJ2-7, with 9 bases lining up with TRBD1. This CDR3 is 13 amino acids long. With 7 bases clipped from V and 5 bases from J, the junction kept 6 bases outside the gene matches. Germline CDR1 is SNHLY and CDR2 is FYNNEI. This CDR3 is CASTLQGANEQYF. CDR3 sequence (DNA): TGTGCCAGCACCCTACAGGGGGCGAACGAGCAGTACTTC.

The J gene is TRBJ1-5, the V gene TRBV7-2; weak D call: TRBD1 (5 bases). Trimming cost V 1 base and J 3 bases, with 10 bases left between them. The V gene's germline CDR1 is SGHTA and CDR2 FQGNSA. The CDR3 loop spans 15 amino acids. Here the CDR3 reads CASSLDKGHNQPQHF. The DNA of the CDR3 is TGTGCCAGCAGCTTAGACAAGGGGCACAATCAGCCCCAGCATTTT.